A selection of T cell receptor beta chains follows, all from one sample in a study of blood T cell repertoires in COVID-19. The assay was immunoSEQ multiplex PCR, and TCRdb's table has in-frame clones only and misses some. Counted here are about 250,000 clones, approximately 79% occurring once; the ten biggest clones make up 4.5% to 5%. What was sequenced was peripheral blood. All receptors come from an elderly woman with active or convalescent COVID-19. Each CDR3 is given with its conserved first and last residue. D genes are given only for firm matches. Part of the rows lack a size; the others show once, few, many or a class for expanded clones.

cdr3_length | d_call | j_call | clone_size | v_call | cdr3_aa | cdr3_nt
14 | - | TRBJ1-2 | few | TRBV10-3 | CAISENRANYGYTF | TGTGCCATCAGTGAGAACAGAGCTAACTATGGCTACACCTTC
14 | - | TRBJ1-5 | - | TRBV2 | CASSDRVPNQPQHF | TGTGCCAGCAGCGACAGAGTACCAAATCAGCCCCAGCATTTT
15 | TRBD1 | TRBJ2-7 | - | TRBV11-2 | CASSLKGQSSYEQYF | TGTGCCAGCAGCTTAAAGGGACAGTCCTCCTACGAGCAGTACTTC
15 | - | TRBJ2-5 | - | TRBV9 | CASSPRQVVSGTQYF | TGTGCCAGCAGCCCCCGACAGGTTGTCTCTGGGACCCAGTACTTC
13 | - | TRBJ2-7 | - | TRBV28 | CASSFLSGYEQYF | TGTGCCAGCAGTTTCCTTTCCGGCTACGAGCAGTACTTC
15 | TRBD2 | TRBJ2-3 | - | TRBV20-1 | CSASDGGVGTDTQYF | TGCAGTGCTAGTGACGGGGGGGTCGGCACAGATACGCAGTATTTT
14 | TRBD2 | TRBJ2-3 | - | TRBV6-2/TRBV6-3 | CASSALAGTVTQYF | TGTGCCAGCAGTGCCCTAGCGGGAACGGTTACGCAGTATTTT
12 | - | TRBJ2-3 | - | TRBV10-1 | CASSEDRDTQYF | TGCGCCAGCAGTGAGGACAGAGATACGCAGTATTTT
16 | TRBD1 | TRBJ1-2 | few | TRBV10-3 | CAISDPTGQGYYGYTF | TGTGCCATCAGTGATCCTACGGGACAGGGGTACTATGGCTACACCTTC
16 | TRBD2 | TRBJ2-1 | - | TRBV24-1 | CATSGPSPEASGKQFF | TGTGCCACCAGTGGCCCCTCTCCGGAGGCTAGCGGGAAGCAGTTCTTC
15 | TRBD2 | TRBJ2-1 | once | TRBV5-6 | CASSLYTGGRYEQFF | TGTGCCAGCAGCTTGTATACGGGAGGTCGGTATGAGCAGTTCTTC
13 | TRBD1 | TRBJ2-3 | - | TRBV2 | CASSRDRPDTQYF | TGTGCCAGCAGCCGGGACAGACCAGATACGCAGTATTTT
19 | TRBD1 | TRBJ2-6 | - | TRBV5-1 | CASSSNDRGLNSGANVLTF | TGCGCCAGCAGCTCAAACGACAGGGGGCTCAACTCTGGGGCCAACGTCCTGACTTTC
17 | - | TRBJ2-6 | - | TRBV27 | CASSLWAGPTGANVLTF | TGTGCCAGCAGTTTATGGGCAGGGCCTACCGGGGCCAACGTCCTGACTTTC
15 | TRBD2 | TRBJ2-5 | - | TRBV15 | CATSRASGGLETQYF | TGTGCCACCAGCAGAGCTAGCGGGGGGTTGGAGACCCAGTACTTC
13 | - | TRBJ1-1 | - | TRBV11-2 | CASSLGLDTEAFF | TGTGCCAGCAGCTTAGGGCTGGACACTGAAGCTTTCTTT
15 | - | TRBJ2-7 | - | TRBV4-1 | CASSQEATSSYEQYF | TGCGCCAGCAGCCAAGAGGCTACTAGTTCCTACGAGCAGTACTTC
16 | TRBD2 | TRBJ2-3 | - | TRBV6-2/TRBV6-3 | CASTPLAGGSTDTQYF | TGTGCCAGCACCCCCCTGGCGGGAGGGAGCACAGATACGCAGTATTTT
13 | - | TRBJ1-2 | - | TRBV19 | CASSIWRNYGYTF | TGTGCCAGTAGTATCTGGAGGAACTATGGCTACACCTTC
14 | TRBD2 | TRBJ2-3 | - | TRBV2 | CASSPRTSGDTQYF | TGTGCCAGCAGTCCGAGGACTAGCGGAGATACGCAGTATTTT
15 | - | TRBJ1-1 | - | TRBV29-1 | CSVRVQGHLNTEAFF | TGCAGCGTTCGAGTCCAGGGACACCTGAACACTGAAGCTTTCTTT
12 | - | TRBJ2-7 | - | TRBV29-1 | CSVVQGRGEQYF | TGCAGCGTTGTACAGGGAAGAGGCGAGCAGTACTTC
16 | TRBD1 | TRBJ2-3 | - | TRBV10-1 | CASRGDRTYSTDTQYF | TGCGCCAGCAGGGGGGACAGAACTTATAGCACAGATACGCAGTATTTT
12 | - | TRBJ2-1 | - | TRBV2 | CASSSTGNEQFF | TGTGCCAGCAGTTCAACAGGGAATGAGCAGTTCTTC
15 | - | TRBJ1-4 | once | TRBV5-6 | CASSLGRGGSGKLFF | TGTGCCAGCAGCCTTGGGAGGGGTGGATCAGGAAAACTGTTTTTT
13 | - | TRBJ2-3 | - | TRBV28 | CASSLAGVNTQYF | TGTGCCAGCAGTTTGGCAGGGGTGAATACGCAGTATTTT
16 | TRBD1 | TRBJ2-3 | - | TRBV6-1 | CASSANRDRITDTQYF | TGTGCCAGCAGTGCTAACCGGGACAGAATCACAGATACGCAGTATTTT
16 | TRBD1 | TRBJ1-4 | - | TRBV5-5 | CASSPGQVSTNEKLFF | TGTGCCAGCAGCCCGGGACAGGTATCAACTAATGAAAAACTGTTTTTT
13 | TRBD1 | TRBJ1-2 | once | TRBV10-3 | CAISRDRNYGYTF | TGTGCCATCAGTCGGGACAGAAACTATGGCTACACCTTC
17 | - | TRBJ2-7 | - | TRBV4-1 | CASSQNLGTRLAYEQYF | TGCGCCAGCAGCCAAAATCTAGGGACACGGTTGGCCTACGAGCAGTACTTC
15 | TRBD2 | TRBJ2-7 | - | TRBV9 | CASSVGLAASYEQYF | TGTGCCAGCAGCGTAGGACTAGCGGCCTCCTACGAGCAGTACTTC
15 | TRBD1 | TRBJ1-2 | - | TRBV28 | CASRKSGGFNYGYTF | TGTGCCAGCAGAAAATCAGGGGGGTTCAACTATGGCTACACCTTC
20 | - | TRBJ2-3 | - | TRBV19 | CASSIETDMWAETSTDTQYF | TGTGCCAGTAGTATTGAAACGGACATGTGGGCGGAAACTAGCACAGATACGCAGTATTTT
15 | - | TRBJ1-1 | - | TRBV5-1 | CASSSGHGLNTEAFF | TGCGCCAGCAGCTCGGGACACGGTCTGAACACTGAAGCTTTCTTT
13 | - | TRBJ2-2 | - | TRBV19 | CASSIWNTGELFF | TGTGCCAGTAGTATCTGGAACACCGGGGAGCTGTTTTTT
12 | - | TRBJ1-2 | - | TRBV7-2 | CASSLGARSYTF | TGTGCCAGCAGCTTAGGGGCCAGGTCCTACACCTTC
14 | - | TRBJ2-7 | - | TRBV27 | CASSLSATGNEQYF | TGTGCCAGCAGTTTATCGGCTACAGGGAACGAGCAGTACTTC
15 | TRBD1 | TRBJ1-1 | - | TRBV28 | CASSDRDRVNTEAFF | TGTGCCAGCAGTGACCGGGACAGGGTAAACACTGAAGCTTTCTTT
13 | TRBD1 | TRBJ1-6 | - | TRBV19 | CASSGQGRSPLHF | TGTGCCAGTAGTGGACAGGGAAGGTCACCCCTCCACTTT
14 | TRBD1 | TRBJ1-1 | - | TRBV10-3 | CATRPGTGNTEAFF | TGTGCCACACGCCCCGGGACAGGGAACACTGAAGCTTTCTTT
15 | TRBD1 | TRBJ1-6 | - | TRBV10-2 | CASSEQGMGNSPLHF | TGCGCCAGCAGTGAACAGGGGATGGGTAATTCACCCCTCCACTTT
15 | - | TRBJ2-1 | - | TRBV7-9 | CASSLAGGLGDEQFF | TGTGCCAGCAGCTTAGCCGGGGGACTCGGCGATGAGCAGTTCTTC
16 | - | TRBJ2-1 | - | TRBV2 | CASSLQGGQLNNEQFF | TGTGCCAGCAGTTTACAGGGAGGGCAACTAAACAATGAGCAGTTCTTC
17 | - | TRBJ1-1 | - | TRBV19 | CASTPLGSAGVGTEAFF | TGTGCCAGTACCCCTTTGGGCTCGGCAGGGGTGGGCACTGAAGCTTTCTTT
14 | TRBD1 | TRBJ2-7 | few | TRBV10-3 | CAISELDRGREQYF | TGTGCCATCAGTGAACTGGACAGGGGTCGCGAGCAGTACTTC
16 | TRBD1 | TRBJ1-1 | - | TRBV7-9 | CASSRPTDRVRTEAFF | TGTGCCAGCAGCCGTCCAACCGACAGGGTCAGGACTGAAGCTTTCTTT
12 | - | TRBJ2-3 | - | TRBV4-2 | CASSQAADTQYF | TGTGCCAGCAGCCAAGCTGCAGATACGCAGTATTTT
15 | TRBD1 | TRBJ2-3 | - | TRBV6-5 | CASSSGTGSTDTQYF | TGTGCCAGCAGTTCCGGGACAGGAAGCACAGATACGCAGTATTTT
15 | - | TRBJ1-1 | - | TRBV27 | CASSPTDRMNTEAFF | TGTGCCAGCAGTCCGACCGACAGAATGAACACTGAAGCTTTCTTT
15 | TRBD1 | TRBJ1-1 | - | TRBV5-1 | CASSLGTGPNTEAFF | TGCGCCAGCAGCCTGGGGACAGGGCCTAACACTGAAGCTTTCTTT
14 | TRBD1 | TRBJ1-1 | - | TRBV19 | CASSIQGDGTEAFF | TGTGCCAGTAGTATACAGGGGGATGGTACTGAAGCTTTCTTT
14 | - | TRBJ2-1 | - | TRBV5-1 | CASSLFSLNSEQFF | TGCGCCAGCAGCTTGTTTAGTCTAAATAGTGAGCAGTTCTTC
13 | - | TRBJ2-2 | few | TRBV2 | CASTQGFFGELFF | TGTGCCAGCACCCAGGGATTTTTCGGGGAGCTGTTTTTT
13 | - | TRBJ1-2 | - | TRBV2 | CASSGDSALGYTF | TGTGCCAGCAGTGGTGACAGCGCCCTAGGCTACACCTTC
12 | - | TRBJ2-7 | - | TRBV9 | CASPRGGYEQYF | TGTGCCAGCCCGAGAGGGGGCTACGAGCAGTACTTC
15 | - | TRBJ2-2 | - | TRBV2 | CASSELAGAVGELFF | TGTGCCAGCAGTGAGTTGGCAGGGGCTGTCGGGGAGCTGTTTTTT
12 | - | TRBJ2-5 | few | TRBV2 | CASSPNGETQYF | TGTGCCAGCAGCCCCAACGGGGAGACCCAGTACTTC
13 | - | TRBJ2-5 | - | TRBV30 | CAWSVSIQETQYF | TGTGCCTGGAGTGTATCAATCCAGGAGACCCAGTACTTC
14 | - | TRBJ2-4 | few | TRBV28 | CASSLGQDEGIQYF | TGTGCCAGCAGTTTAGGCCAGGATGAAGGCATTCAGTACTTC